These T cell receptor beta chains were read from a single sample in a study of CD8+ T cells in alopecia areata. Method: immunoSEQ multiplex PCR; TCRdb's copy keeps in-frame clones and lacks some. Among 200,000 to 250,000 clones listed, roughly two thirds were seen once. The source material was CD4+ T cells sorted from blood, sampled at week 0. These receptor sequences come from a human donor with alopecia areata. Both conserved end residues are part of each CDR3. Fields, in order: CDR3 length, D gene, J gene, V gene, clone size, CDR3 protein, CDR3 DNA. A D gene is named only where the DNA matches it firmly. The listing skips clone size in some rows; elsewhere it reads once, few, many or a size class.

len: 13
d_gene: TRBD2
j_gene: TRBJ2-1
v_gene: TRBV7-9
abundance: NA
CDR3aa: CAVPFAGDNEQFF
CDR3nt: TGTGCCGTCCCATTTGCGGGGGACAATGAGCAGTTCTTC

len: 14
d_gene: TRBD1
j_gene: TRBJ2-1
v_gene: TRBV2
abundance: few
CDR3aa: CASRGLTGSNEQFF
CDR3nt: TGTGCCAGCAGAGGGCTGACAGGGAGCAATGAGCAGTTCTTC

len: 13
d_gene: TRBD1
j_gene: TRBJ1-2
v_gene: TRBV29-1
abundance: NA
CDR3aa: CSAEGQGAVGYTF
CDR3nt: TGCAGCGCCGAGGGACAGGGGGCTGTTGGCTACACCTTC

len: 13
d_gene: NA
j_gene: TRBJ1-1
v_gene: TRBV7-9
abundance: NA
CDR3aa: CASRAGGDTEAFF
CDR3nt: TGTGCCAGCAGAGCTGGGGGGGACACTGAAGCTTTCTTT

len: 14
d_gene: TRBD1
j_gene: TRBJ1-2
v_gene: TRBV6-5
abundance: NA
CDR3aa: CASSHNTGGTGYTF
CDR3nt: TGTGCCAGCAGTCACAATACAGGGGGCACTGGCTACACCTTC

len: 14
d_gene: NA
j_gene: TRBJ2-3
v_gene: TRBV12-5
abundance: few
CDR3aa: CASGRDLRTDTQYF
CDR3nt: TGTGCTAGTGGAAGGGACTTGCGCACAGATACGCAGTATTTT

len: 11
d_gene: NA
j_gene: TRBJ2-5
v_gene: TRBV5-1
abundance: NA
CDR3aa: CASSLRGTQYF
CDR3nt: TGCGCCAGCAGCTTGAGGGGGACCCAGTACTTC

len: 14
d_gene: NA
j_gene: TRBJ2-6
v_gene: TRBV2
abundance: few
CDR3aa: CASRNIPGANVLTF
CDR3nt: TGTGCCAGCAGGAACATCCCTGGGGCCAACGTCCTGACTTTC

len: 11
d_gene: NA
j_gene: TRBJ2-5
v_gene: TRBV29-1
abundance: NA
CDR3aa: CSVTSPETQYF
CDR3nt: TGCAGCGTTACTAGCCCGGAGACCCAGTACTTC

len: 13
d_gene: NA
j_gene: TRBJ1-2
v_gene: TRBV27
abundance: NA
CDR3aa: CASSYRANYGYTF
CDR3nt: TGTGCCAGCAGCTACAGAGCTAACTATGGCTACACCTTC

len: 12
d_gene: NA
j_gene: TRBJ2-5
v_gene: TRBV29-1
abundance: once
CDR3aa: CSAGGGEETQYF
CDR3nt: TGCAGCGCGGGGGGCGGAGAAGAGACCCAGTACTTC

len: 15
d_gene: NA
j_gene: TRBJ2-5
v_gene: TRBV2
abundance: NA
CDR3aa: CASSGLVTLQETQYF
CDR3nt: TGTGCCAGCAGTGGACTAGTAACCCTCCAAGAGACCCAGTACTTC

len: 16
d_gene: NA
j_gene: TRBJ1-1
v_gene: TRBV4-1
abundance: few
CDR3aa: CASSQVMRQLNTEAFF
CDR3nt: TGCGCCAGCAGCCAAGTGATGCGACAACTAAACACTGAAGCTTTCTTT

len: 15
d_gene: NA
j_gene: TRBJ1-6
v_gene: TRBV7-9
abundance: NA
CDR3aa: CASSESLITNSPLHF
CDR3nt: TGTGCCAGCAGCGAATCCCTGATCACTAATTCACCCCTCCACTTT

len: 18
d_gene: NA
j_gene: TRBJ2-6
v_gene: TRBV4-3
abundance: once
CDR3aa: CASSQGQGLMTWANVLTF
CDR3nt: TGCGCCAGCAGCCAAGGGCAGGGGCTCATGACATGGGCCAACGTCCTGACTTTC

len: 12
d_gene: NA
j_gene: TRBJ2-2
v_gene: TRBV9
abundance: NA
CDR3aa: CASSDYTGELFF
CDR3nt: TGTGCCAGCAGCGATTACACCGGGGAGCTGTTTTTT

len: 13
d_gene: TRBD1
j_gene: TRBJ1-1
v_gene: TRBV29-1
abundance: NA
CDR3aa: CSVDRGRGTEAFF
CDR3nt: TGCAGCGTTGACAGGGGGCGCGGCACTGAAGCTTTCTTT

len: 12
d_gene: NA
j_gene: TRBJ2-5
v_gene: TRBV10-3
abundance: NA
CDR3aa: CAISESRETQYF
CDR3nt: TGTGCCATCAGTGAGTCCCGGGAGACCCAGTACTTC

len: 12
d_gene: NA
j_gene: TRBJ2-5
v_gene: TRBV18
abundance: NA
CDR3aa: CASSPSQETQYF
CDR3nt: TGTGCCAGCTCTCCTTCCCAAGAGACCCAGTACTTC

len: 15
d_gene: NA
j_gene: TRBJ1-4
v_gene: TRBV7-8
abundance: many
CDR3aa: CASSYYRVGNEKLFF
CDR3nt: TGTGCCAGCAGCTACTACAGGGTGGGAAATGAAAAACTGTTTTTT

len: 14
d_gene: NA
j_gene: TRBJ1-4
v_gene: TRBV30
abundance: few
CDR3aa: CAWRVRSNNEKLFF
CDR3nt: TGTGCCTGGAGAGTACGGTCGAATAATGAAAAACTGTTTTTT

len: 13
d_gene: NA
j_gene: TRBJ2-1
v_gene: TRBV5-4
abundance: NA
CDR3aa: CASSSKWGDEQFF
CDR3nt: TGTGCCAGCAGCTCAAAGTGGGGAGATGAGCAGTTCTTC

len: 15
d_gene: TRBD1
j_gene: TRBJ2-1
v_gene: TRBV19
abundance: NA
CDR3aa: CASRETGTGYNEQFF
CDR3nt: TGTGCCAGTAGGGAAACCGGGACAGGATACAATGAGCAGTTCTTC

len: 17
d_gene: TRBD1
j_gene: TRBJ1-6
v_gene: TRBV30
abundance: NA
CDR3aa: CAWSAGQGNFGNSPLHF
CDR3nt: TGTGCCTGGAGCGCCGGACAGGGCAATTTCGGGAATTCACCCCTCCACTTT

len: 12
d_gene: TRBD1
j_gene: TRBJ1-1
v_gene: TRBV30
abundance: NA
CDR3aa: CAWNRGGLISLF
CDR3nt: TGTGCCTGGAACAGGGGAGGGCTCATTAGTCTCTTT

len: 11
d_gene: NA
j_gene: TRBJ2-1
v_gene: TRBV5-6
abundance: NA
CDR3aa: CASSLDTEQFF
CDR3nt: TGTGCCAGCAGCTTGGATACTGAGCAGTTCTTC

len: 13
d_gene: NA
j_gene: TRBJ2-3
v_gene: TRBV14
abundance: NA
CDR3aa: CASSQVQRRTQYF
CDR3nt: TGTGCCAGCAGCCAAGTACAGCGACGTACGCAGTATTTT

len: 13
d_gene: NA
j_gene: TRBJ1-5
v_gene: TRBV30
abundance: NA
CDR3aa: CAWSLGTSQPQHF
CDR3nt: TGTGCCTGGAGTTTGGGGACGAGCCAGCCCCAGCATTTT

len: 11
d_gene: NA
j_gene: TRBJ1-5
v_gene: TRBV6-6
abundance: once
CDR3aa: CASSSIGTQHF
CDR3nt: TGTGCCAGCAGCTCAATAGGGACCCAGCATTTT

len: 15
d_gene: TRBD2
j_gene: TRBJ2-5
v_gene: TRBV5-6
abundance: NA
CDR3aa: CASSNSGGAWETQYF
CDR3nt: TGTGCCAGCAGCAATAGCGGGGGGGCCTGGGAGACCCAGTACTTC

len: 13
d_gene: NA
j_gene: TRBJ1-1
v_gene: TRBV13
abundance: NA
CDR3aa: CASYQTGNTEAFF
CDR3nt: TGTGCCAGCTATCAGACAGGGAACACTGAAGCTTTCTTT

len: 15
d_gene: NA
j_gene: TRBJ1-1
v_gene: TRBV6-5
abundance: once
CDR3aa: CASSTQEREATEAFF
CDR3nt: TGTGCCAGCAGCACCCAGGAGAGGGAGGCCACTGAAGCTTTCTTT

len: 14
d_gene: TRBD1
j_gene: TRBJ2-5
v_gene: TRBV29-1
abundance: NA
CDR3aa: CSVRPGTGEETQYF
CDR3nt: TGCAGCGTCCGCCCCGGGACAGGTGAAGAGACCCAGTACTTC

len: 14
d_gene: NA
j_gene: TRBJ2-5
v_gene: TRBV9
abundance: NA
CDR3aa: CASSVDSSGETQYF
CDR3nt: TGTGCCAGCAGCGTAGACAGCTCAGGAGAGACCCAGTACTTC

len: 14
d_gene: NA
j_gene: TRBJ2-3
v_gene: TRBV30
abundance: NA
CDR3aa: CAWSVGVSTDTQYF
CDR3nt: TGTGCCTGGAGTGTCGGTGTCAGCACAGATACGCAGTATTTT

len: 11
d_gene: NA
j_gene: TRBJ2-5
v_gene: TRBV6-6
abundance: NA
CDR3aa: CASSYLGGQYF
CDR3nt: TGTGCCAGCAGTTACCTCGGGGGCCAGTACTTC

len: 13
d_gene: TRBD1
j_gene: TRBJ1-2
v_gene: TRBV29-1
abundance: NA
CDR3aa: CSVGLRGRDGYTF
CDR3nt: TGCAGCGTTGGGTTGAGGGGGCGGGATGGCTACACCTTC

len: 13
d_gene: NA
j_gene: TRBJ2-6
v_gene: TRBV29-1
abundance: NA
CDR3aa: CSVEFPGANVLTF
CDR3nt: TGCAGCGTTGAATTTCCTGGGGCCAACGTCCTGACTTTC

len: 16
d_gene: TRBD1
j_gene: TRBJ2-3
v_gene: TRBV2
abundance: NA
CDR3aa: CASSGDRAVAEVTQYF
CDR3nt: TGTGCCAGCAGCGGGGACAGGGCGGTTGCGGAGGTTACGCAGTATTTT

len: 13
d_gene: NA
j_gene: TRBJ1-5
v_gene: TRBV30
abundance: NA
CDR3aa: CAWTGQNNQPQHF
CDR3nt: TGTGCCTGGACCGGACAGAACAATCAGCCCCAGCATTTT

len: 16
d_gene: NA
j_gene: TRBJ1-6
v_gene: TRBV30
abundance: NA
CDR3aa: CAWSVPGSLGNSPLHF
CDR3nt: TGTGCCTGGAGTGTACCGGGATCCTTGGGAAATTCACCCCTCCACTTT

len: 12
d_gene: TRBD1
j_gene: TRBJ2-5
v_gene: TRBV29-1
abundance: NA
CDR3aa: CSAGGAAETQYF
CDR3nt: TGCAGCGCAGGGGGCGCCGCAGAGACCCAGTACTTC

len: 15
d_gene: NA
j_gene: TRBJ1-3
v_gene: TRBV30
abundance: NA
CDR3aa: CAWSHGARSGNTIYF
CDR3nt: TGTGCCTGGAGTCATGGGGCCCGATCTGGAAACACCATATATTTT

len: 11
d_gene: NA
j_gene: TRBJ2-5
v_gene: TRBV30
abundance: NA
CDR3aa: CAWSGGETQYF
CDR3nt: TGTGCCTGGAGTGGAGGAGAGACCCAGTACTTC

len: 13
d_gene: NA
j_gene: TRBJ2-7
v_gene: TRBV29-1
abundance: few
CDR3aa: CSVIRGLSYEQYF
CDR3nt: TGCAGCGTCATCAGGGGACTCTCCTACGAGCAGTACTTC

len: 15
d_gene: NA
j_gene: TRBJ2-1
v_gene: TRBV7-9
abundance: NA
CDR3aa: CASSLSGDTYNEQFF
CDR3nt: TGTGCCAGCAGCTTATCAGGGGACACCTACAATGAGCAGTTCTTC

len: 14
d_gene: TRBD1
j_gene: TRBJ2-7
v_gene: TRBV18
abundance: NA
CDR3aa: CASSLTGTEYEQYF
CDR3nt: TGTGCCAGCTCATTAACCGGGACAGAATACGAGCAGTACTTC

len: 18
d_gene: TRBD2
j_gene: TRBJ2-2
v_gene: TRBV9
abundance: few
CDR3aa: CASSVSTSGDLYTGELFF
CDR3nt: TGTGCCAGCAGCGTCTCGACTAGCGGGGACTTATACACCGGGGAGCTGTTTTTT

len: 14
d_gene: NA
j_gene: TRBJ1-5
v_gene: TRBV10-3
abundance: NA
CDR3aa: CAISDPGWDQPQHF
CDR3nt: TGTGCCATCAGTGACCCAGGGTGGGATCAGCCCCAGCATTTT